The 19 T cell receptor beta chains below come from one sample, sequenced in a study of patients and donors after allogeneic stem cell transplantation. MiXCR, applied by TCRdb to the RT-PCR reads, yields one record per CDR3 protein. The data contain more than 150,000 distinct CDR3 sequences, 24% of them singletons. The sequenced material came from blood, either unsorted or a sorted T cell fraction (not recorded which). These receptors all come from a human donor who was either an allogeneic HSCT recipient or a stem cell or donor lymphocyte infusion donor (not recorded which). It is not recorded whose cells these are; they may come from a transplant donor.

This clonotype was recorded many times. CDR3 nucleotide sequence: TGTGCCAGCAGTCGAGAAAATCAGCCCCAGCATTTT. This gives the protein CASSRENQPQHF. This chain joins TRBV12-3 or TRBV12-4 and TRBJ1-5; D remains ambiguous. This CDR3 has 12 residues. V lost 5 bases, J lost 4 bases, and 6 bases lay in between.

CDR3 bases: TGTGCCAGCAGCTCGGCTAGCGGGTCGCTCTACAATGAGCAGTTCTTC. Its protein is CASSSASGSLYNEQFF. This chain connects TRBV5-4 to TRBJ2-1; 8 nucleotides line up with TRBD2. There are 16 residues in the CDR3. Germline CDR1 is SGHNT and CDR2 is YYREEE (reference sequence). The junction had 8 bases not matched to a gene; V was cut back by 3 bases and J by 3 bases.

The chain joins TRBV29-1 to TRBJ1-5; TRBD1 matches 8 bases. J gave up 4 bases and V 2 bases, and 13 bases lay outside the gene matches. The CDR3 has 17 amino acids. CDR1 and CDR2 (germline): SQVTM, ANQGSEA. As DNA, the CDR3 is TGCAGCGTTGAAAATCCCTCGCCGGGGACAGGTAATCAGCCCCAGCATTTT. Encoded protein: CSVENPSPGTGNQPQHF.

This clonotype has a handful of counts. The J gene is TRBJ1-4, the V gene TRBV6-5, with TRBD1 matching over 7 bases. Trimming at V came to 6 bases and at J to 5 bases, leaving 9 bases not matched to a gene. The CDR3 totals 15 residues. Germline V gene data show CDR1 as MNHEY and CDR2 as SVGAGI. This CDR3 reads CASRRPGTENEKLFF. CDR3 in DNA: TGTGCCAGCAGACGCCCCGGGACAGAGAATGAAAAACTGTTTTTT.

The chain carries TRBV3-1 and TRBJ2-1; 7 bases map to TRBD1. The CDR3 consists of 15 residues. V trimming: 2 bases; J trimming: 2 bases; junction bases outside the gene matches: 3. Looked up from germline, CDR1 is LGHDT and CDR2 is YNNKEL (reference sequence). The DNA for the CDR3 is TGTGCCAGCAGCCAACAGACAGGGCCCTACAATGAGCAGTTCTTC. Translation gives CASSQQTGPYNEQFF.

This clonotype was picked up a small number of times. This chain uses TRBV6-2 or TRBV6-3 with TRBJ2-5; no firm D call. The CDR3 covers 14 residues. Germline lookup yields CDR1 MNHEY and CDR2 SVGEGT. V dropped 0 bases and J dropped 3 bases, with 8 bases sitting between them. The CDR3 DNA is TGTGCCAGCAGTTACTCGACGGCTGAAGAGACCCAGTACTTC. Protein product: CASSYSTAEETQYF.

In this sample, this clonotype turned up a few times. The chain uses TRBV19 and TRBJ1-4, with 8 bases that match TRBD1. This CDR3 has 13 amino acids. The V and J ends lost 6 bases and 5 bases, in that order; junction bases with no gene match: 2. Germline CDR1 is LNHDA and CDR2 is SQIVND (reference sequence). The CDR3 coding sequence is TGTGCCAGTAGGACAGGGGAAAATGAAAAACTGTTTTTT. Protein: CASRTGENEKLFF.

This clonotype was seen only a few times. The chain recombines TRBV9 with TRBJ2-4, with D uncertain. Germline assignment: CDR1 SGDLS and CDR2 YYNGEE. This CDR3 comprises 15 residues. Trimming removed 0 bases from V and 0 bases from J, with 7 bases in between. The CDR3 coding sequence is TGTGCCAGCAGCGTAGCTGGGGTAGCCAAAAACATTCAGTACTTC. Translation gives CASSVAGVAKNIQYF.

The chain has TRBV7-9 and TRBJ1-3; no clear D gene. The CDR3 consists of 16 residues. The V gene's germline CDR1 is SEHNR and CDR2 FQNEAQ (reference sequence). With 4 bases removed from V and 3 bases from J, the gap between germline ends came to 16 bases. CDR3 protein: CASSSPFMGIGNTIYF. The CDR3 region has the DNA TGTGCCAGCAGCTCCCCATTTATGGGGATTGGAAACACCATATATTTT. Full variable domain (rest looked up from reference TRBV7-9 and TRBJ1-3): DTGVSQNPRHKITKRGQNVTFRCDPISEHNRLYWYRQTLGQGPEFLTYFQNEAQLEKSRLLSDRFSAERPKGSFSTLEIQRTEQGDSAMYLCASSSPFMGIGNTIYFGEGSWLTVV.

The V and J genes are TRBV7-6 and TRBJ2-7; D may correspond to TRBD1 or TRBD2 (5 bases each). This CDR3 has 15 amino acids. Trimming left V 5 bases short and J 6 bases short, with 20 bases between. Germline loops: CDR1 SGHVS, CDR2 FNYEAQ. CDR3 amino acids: CASSPSRVGDPEQYF. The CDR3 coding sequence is TGTGCCAGCAGCCCATCCCGAGTGGGGGACCCCGAGCAGTACTTC.

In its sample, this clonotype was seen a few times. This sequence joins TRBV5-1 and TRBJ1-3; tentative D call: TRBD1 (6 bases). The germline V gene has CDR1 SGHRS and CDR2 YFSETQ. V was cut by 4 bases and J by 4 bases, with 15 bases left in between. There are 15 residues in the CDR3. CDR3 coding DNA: TGCGCCAGCAGCCTGCCGGGGGGCGCGGGAAACACCATATATTTT. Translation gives CASSLPGGAGNTIYF.

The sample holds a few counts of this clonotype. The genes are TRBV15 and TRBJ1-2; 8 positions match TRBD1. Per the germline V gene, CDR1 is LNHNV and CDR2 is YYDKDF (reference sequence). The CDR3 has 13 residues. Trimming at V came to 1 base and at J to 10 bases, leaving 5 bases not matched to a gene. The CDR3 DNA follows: TGTGCCACCAGCAGAGCTGGACAGGGTACCTACACCTTC. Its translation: CATSRAGQGTYTF. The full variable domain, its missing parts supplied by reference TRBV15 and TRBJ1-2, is DAMVIQNPRYQVTQFGKPVTLSCSQTLNHNVMYWYQQKSSQAPKLLFHYYDKDFNNEADTPDNFQSRRPNTSFCFLDIRSPGLGDTAMYLCATSRAGQGTYTFGSGTRLTVV.

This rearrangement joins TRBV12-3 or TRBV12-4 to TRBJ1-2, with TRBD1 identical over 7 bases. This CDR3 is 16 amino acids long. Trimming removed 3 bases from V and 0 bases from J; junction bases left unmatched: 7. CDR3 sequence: CASSFDRAGANYGYTF. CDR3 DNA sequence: TGTGCCAGCAGTTTTGACAGGGCAGGAGCTAACTATGGCTACACCTTC.

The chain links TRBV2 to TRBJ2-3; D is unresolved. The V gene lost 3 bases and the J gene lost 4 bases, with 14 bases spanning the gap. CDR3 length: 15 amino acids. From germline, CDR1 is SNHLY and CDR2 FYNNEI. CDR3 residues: CASSESPKSADTQYF. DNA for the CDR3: TGTGCCAGCAGTGAGTCTCCCAAATCAGCAGATACGCAGTATTTT.

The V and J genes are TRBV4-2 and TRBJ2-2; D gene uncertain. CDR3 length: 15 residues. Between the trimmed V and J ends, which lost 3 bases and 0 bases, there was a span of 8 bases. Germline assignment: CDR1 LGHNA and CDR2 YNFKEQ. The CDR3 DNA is TGTGCCAGCAGCCAGCCCGTACCGAACACCGGGGAGCTGTTTTTT. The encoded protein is CASSQPVPNTGELFF.

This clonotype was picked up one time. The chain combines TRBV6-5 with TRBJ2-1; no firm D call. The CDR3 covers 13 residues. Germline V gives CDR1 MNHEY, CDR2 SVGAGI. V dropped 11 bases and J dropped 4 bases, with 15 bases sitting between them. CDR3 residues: CACGSLEYNEQFF. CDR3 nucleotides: TGTGCCTGTGGCAGCCTTGAGTACAATGAGCAGTTCTTC.

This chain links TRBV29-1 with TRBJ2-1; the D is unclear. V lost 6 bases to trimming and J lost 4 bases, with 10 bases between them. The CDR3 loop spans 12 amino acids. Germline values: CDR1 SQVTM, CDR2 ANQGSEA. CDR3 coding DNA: TGCAGCGTCGGCGGTGGTTACAATGAGCAGTTCTTC. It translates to CSVGGGYNEQFF.

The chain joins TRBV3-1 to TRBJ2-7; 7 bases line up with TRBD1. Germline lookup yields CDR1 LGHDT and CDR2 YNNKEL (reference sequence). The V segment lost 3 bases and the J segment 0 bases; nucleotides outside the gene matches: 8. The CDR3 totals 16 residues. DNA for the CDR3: TGTGCCAGCAGCCATCCGGGACAGTTTAGCTCCTACGAGCAGTACTTC. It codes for CASSHPGQFSSYEQYF.

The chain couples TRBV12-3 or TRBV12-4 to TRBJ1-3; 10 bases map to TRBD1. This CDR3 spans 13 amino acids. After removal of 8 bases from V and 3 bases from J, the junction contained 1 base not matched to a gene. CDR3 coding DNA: TGTGCCAGCGACAGGGGGCTTGGAAACACCATATATTTT. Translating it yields CASDRGLGNTIYF.